This T cell receptor (beta chain) was identified in a study of T-cell memory formation after mild COVID-19. This clonotype was seen many times. Germline CDR1 reads MGHRA; CDR2 reads YSYEKL. The V end lost 1 base, the J end lost 4 bases, and 12 bases lay between the germline ends. This CDR3 has 15 amino acids. In TCRdb, the 5' RACE reads were re-called with MiXCR into one record per CDR3 protein. This sample has around 420,000 distinct CDR3 sequences, with 20% to 30% found just once. The sample comprised PBMCs or a T cell subset sorted from them (not recorded which). The sequence derives from an adult woman who had mild COVID-19 (a few samples of this study predate the infection). Cell type and time point are not known. The J gene is TRBJ2-3, the V gene TRBV4-1; D remains ambiguous. The CDR3 DNA reads TGCGCCAGCAGCCAAGTGAATCCGAGCCCAGATACGCAGTATTTT. It yields the protein CASSQVNPSPDTQYF.